By share of the sample, the clone carrying this T cell receptor beta chain is medium-sized (0.01 to 0.1%). Antigen: not known. This specimen comes from a study of spatial heterogeneity in lung cancer. General study findings and limits: Tumor T cells had an estimated coverage that came to around 6.5% for alpha chains and roughly 13% for beta chains. Expanded intratumoral alpha and beta TCR counts tracked tumor mutation counts.

The time point denotes: sample taken at primary tumor resection. MiXCR, run by TCRdb on the 5' RACE reads, gives a single entry per CDR3 protein. The table includes 850 to 1,000 distinct CDR3 sequences, approximately 15% detected once. V was clipped by 4 bases and J by 1 base; unmatched bases: 14. Germline V gene lookup returns CDR1 SGHRS and CDR2 YFSETQ. The length of the CDR3 is 18 residues. The clonotype originates from a female donor with early-stage non-small cell lung cancer. This chain connects TRBV5-1 to TRBJ2-1, with TRBD1 matching 7 bases. The sample in question was lung tumor tissue, obtained at surgery. CDR3 coding DNA: TGCGCCAGCAGCCGTAGTACAGGGGCCCGCTCTTCCTACAATGAGCAGTTCTTC. Amino acid sequence: CASSRSTGARSSYNEQFF.